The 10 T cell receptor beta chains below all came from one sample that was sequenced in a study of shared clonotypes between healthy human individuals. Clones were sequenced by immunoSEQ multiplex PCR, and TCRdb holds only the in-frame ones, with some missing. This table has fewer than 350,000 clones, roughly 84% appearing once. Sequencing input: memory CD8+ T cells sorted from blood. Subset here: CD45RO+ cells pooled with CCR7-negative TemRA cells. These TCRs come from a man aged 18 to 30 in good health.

The chain's CDR3 is CASSEAWDRGWETQYF. CDR3 coding DNA: TGTGCCAGCAGTGAAGCATGGGACAGGGGGTGGGAGACCCAGTACTTC. The rearrangement uses TRBV6-1 and TRBJ2-5; 11 bases map to TRBD1. The ends lost 0 bases at V and 5 bases at J; junction bases unmatched: 5. The V gene's germline CDR1 is MNHNS and CDR2 SASEGT. This CDR3 has 16 residues.

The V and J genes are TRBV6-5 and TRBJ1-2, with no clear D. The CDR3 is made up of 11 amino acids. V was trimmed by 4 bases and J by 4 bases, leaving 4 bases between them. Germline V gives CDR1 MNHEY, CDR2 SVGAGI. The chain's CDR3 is CASSFFYGYTF. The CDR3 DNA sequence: TGTGCCAGCAGTTTCTTCTATGGCTACACCTTC.

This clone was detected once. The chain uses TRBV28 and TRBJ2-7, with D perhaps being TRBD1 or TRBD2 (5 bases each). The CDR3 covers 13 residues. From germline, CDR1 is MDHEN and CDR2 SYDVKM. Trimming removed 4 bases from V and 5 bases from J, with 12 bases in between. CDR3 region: CASSWYGGDEQYF. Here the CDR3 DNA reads TGTGCCAGCAGTTGGTATGGGGGAGACGAGCAGTACTTC.

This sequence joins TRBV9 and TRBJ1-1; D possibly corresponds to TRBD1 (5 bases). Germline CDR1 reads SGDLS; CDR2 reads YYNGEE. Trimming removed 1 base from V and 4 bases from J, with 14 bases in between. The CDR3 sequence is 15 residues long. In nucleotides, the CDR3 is TGTGCCAGCAGCGTATTAGCCAGGGATTCCACTGAAGCTTTCTTT. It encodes CASSVLARDSTEAFF.

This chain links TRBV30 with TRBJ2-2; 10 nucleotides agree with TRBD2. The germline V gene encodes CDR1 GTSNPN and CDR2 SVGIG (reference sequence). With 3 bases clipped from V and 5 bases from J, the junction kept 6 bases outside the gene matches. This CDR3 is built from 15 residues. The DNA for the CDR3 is TGTGCCTGGAGAGGACTAGCGGACACTACCGGGGAGCTGTTTTTT. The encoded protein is CAWRGLADTTGELFF.

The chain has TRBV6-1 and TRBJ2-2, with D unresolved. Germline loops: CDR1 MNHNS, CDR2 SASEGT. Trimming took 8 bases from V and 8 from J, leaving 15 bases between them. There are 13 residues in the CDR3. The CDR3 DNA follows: TGTGCCAGCCCCCAAATGTCCTCAGGGGAGCTGTTTTTT. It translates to CASPQMSSGELFF.

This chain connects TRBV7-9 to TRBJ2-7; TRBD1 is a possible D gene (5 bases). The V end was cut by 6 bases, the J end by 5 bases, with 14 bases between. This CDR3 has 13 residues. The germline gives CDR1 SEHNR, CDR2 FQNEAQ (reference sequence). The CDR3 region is CASSSTEANEQYF. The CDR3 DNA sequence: TGTGCCAGCAGTTCGACAGAGGCTAACGAGCAGTACTTC.

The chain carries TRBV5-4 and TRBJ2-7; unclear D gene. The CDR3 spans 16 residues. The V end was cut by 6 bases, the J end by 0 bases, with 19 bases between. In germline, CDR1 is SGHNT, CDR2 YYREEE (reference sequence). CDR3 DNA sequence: TGTGCCAGCACCTCAGATCCTCGCGAGAGCTCCTACGAGCAGTACTTC. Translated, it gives CASTSDPRESSYEQYF.

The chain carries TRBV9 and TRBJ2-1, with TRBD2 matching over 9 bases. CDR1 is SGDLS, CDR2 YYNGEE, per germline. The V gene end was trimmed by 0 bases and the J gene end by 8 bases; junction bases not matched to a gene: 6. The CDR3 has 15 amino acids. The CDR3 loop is CASSVGGGRAHEQFF. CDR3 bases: TGTGCCAGCAGCGTAGGAGGCGGGAGGGCTCATGAGCAGTTCTTC.

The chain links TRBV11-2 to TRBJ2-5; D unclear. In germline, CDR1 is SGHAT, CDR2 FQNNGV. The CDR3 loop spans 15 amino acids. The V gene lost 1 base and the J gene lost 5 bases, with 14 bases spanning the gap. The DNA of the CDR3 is TGTGCCAGCAGCTTAGGTGGGCTAGTATTCGAGACCCAGTACTTC. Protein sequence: CASSLGGLVFETQYF.